Listed below are T cell receptor beta chains from one sample, sequenced in a study of T cells after yellow fever vaccination. TCRdb passed the 5' RACE reads through MiXCR, listing each CDR3 protein once. The sample shows about 400,000 distinct CDR3 sequences, around 6.5% of them seen only once. The sequencing here drew on PBMCs, taken 5 days after the yellow fever booster vaccination. Source of these receptors: a man under 40 who received the YFV17D yellow fever vaccine. Each CDR3 is given with its conserved first and last residue. D genes are given only for firm matches. Clone size, where shown, is once, few, many, or a class for clones that have expanded.

TRBJ2-3 | many | NA | TRBV2 | TGTGCCAGCAGCGGAGAGCTTAATAGGGCAGATACGCAGTATTTT | CASSGELNRADTQYF
TRBJ2-1 | many | TRBD2 | TRBV20-1 | TGCAGTGCTAGCACTAGCGGGACAAATGAGCAGTTCTTC | CSASTSGTNEQFF
TRBJ2-5 | NA | NA | TRBV7-6 | TGTGCCAGCAGCTTAGTCAATAAAGAGACCCAGTACTTC | CASSLVNKETQYF
TRBJ2-2 | NA | TRBD1 | TRBV9 | TGTGCCAGCAGCGTAGGGGGGAGACAGGGGAACCCCGGGGAGCTGTTTTTT | CASSVGGRQGNPGELFF
TRBJ2-1 | few | NA | TRBV4-1 | TGCGCCAGCAGCCCGACCCTGGGGGGAGTTTACTCCTACAATGAGCAGTTCTTC | CASSPTLGGVYSYNEQFF
TRBJ2-6 | NA | TRBD1 | TRBV29-1 | TGCAGCGTTTCCGGGACAGGAAGCTCTGGGGCCAACGTCCTGACTTTC | CSVSGTGSSGANVLTF
TRBJ2-1 | many | NA | TRBV5-1 | TGCGCCAGCAGCTTGAATTCAGGGTCCGGATACAATGAGCAGTTCTTC | CASSLNSGSGYNEQFF
TRBJ2-2 | many | NA | TRBV18 | TGTGCCAGCTCACCGACGCAGAGCTCTAACACCGGGGAGCTGTTTTTT | CASSPTQSSNTGELFF
TRBJ2-3 | many | TRBD2 | TRBV5-1 | TGCGCCAGCAGCTCAGCGGGAGTAACAGATACGCAGTATTTT | CASSSAGVTDTQYF
TRBJ2-1 | few | NA | TRBV19 | TGTGCCAGTAGTCTACCCGGGGGACCCGGATTAGGGCAGCAGTTCTTC | CASSLPGGPGLGQQFF
TRBJ2-1 | NA | TRBD1 | TRBV20-1 | TGCAGTGCTAGAGACCCCGGGACAGGGTCCGATGAGCAGTTCTTC | CSARDPGTGSDEQFF
TRBJ2-7 | few | TRBD1 | TRBV5-1 | TGCGCCAGCAGCTTGGATATGGACAGGGTCTACGAGCAGTACTTC | CASSLDMDRVYEQYF
TRBJ1-4 | many | TRBD1 | TRBV20-1 | TGCAGTGCCGGAACCGGGACAGGGCAAGAAAAACTGTTTTTT | CSAGTGTGQEKLFF
TRBJ2-1 | NA | TRBD2 | TRBV11-2 | TGTGCCAGCAGCTTAGCGGGACTAGCCGGGCCTGAGCAGTTCTTC | CASSLAGLAGPEQFF
TRBJ1-5 | NA | NA | TRBV20-1 | TGCAGTGCTAGATCGGCAGTCCGTAATCAGCCCCAGCATTTT | CSARSAVRNQPQHF